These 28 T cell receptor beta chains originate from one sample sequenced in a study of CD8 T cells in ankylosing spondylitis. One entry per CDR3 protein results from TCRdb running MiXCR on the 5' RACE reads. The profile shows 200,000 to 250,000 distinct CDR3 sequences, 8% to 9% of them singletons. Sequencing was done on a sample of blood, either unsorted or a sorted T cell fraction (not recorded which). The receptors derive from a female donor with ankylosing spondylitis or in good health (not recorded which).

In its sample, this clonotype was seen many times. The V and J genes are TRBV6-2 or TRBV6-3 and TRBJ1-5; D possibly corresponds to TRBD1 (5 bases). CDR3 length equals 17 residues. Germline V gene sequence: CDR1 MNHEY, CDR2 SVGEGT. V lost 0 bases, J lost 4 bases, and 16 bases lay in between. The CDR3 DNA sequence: TGTGCCAGCAGTTACTCGAAGGAGCTTGGGGGGAATCAGCCCCAGCATTTT. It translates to CASSYSKELGGNQPQHF.

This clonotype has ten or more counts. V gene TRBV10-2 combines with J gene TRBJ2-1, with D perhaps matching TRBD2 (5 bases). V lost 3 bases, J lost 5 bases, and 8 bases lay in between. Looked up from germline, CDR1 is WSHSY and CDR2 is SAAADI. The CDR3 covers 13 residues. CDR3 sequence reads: CASSDGSHNEQFF. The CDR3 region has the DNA TGCGCCAGCAGTGATGGGAGCCACAATGAGCAGTTCTTC.

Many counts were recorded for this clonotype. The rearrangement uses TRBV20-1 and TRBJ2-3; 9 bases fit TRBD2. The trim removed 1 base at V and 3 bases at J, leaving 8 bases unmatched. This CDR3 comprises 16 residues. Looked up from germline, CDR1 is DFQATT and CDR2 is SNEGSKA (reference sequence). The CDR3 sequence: CSARAEVAGVTDTQYF. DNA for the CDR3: TGCAGTGCTAGAGCGGAGGTAGCGGGAGTAACAGATACGCAGTATTTT.

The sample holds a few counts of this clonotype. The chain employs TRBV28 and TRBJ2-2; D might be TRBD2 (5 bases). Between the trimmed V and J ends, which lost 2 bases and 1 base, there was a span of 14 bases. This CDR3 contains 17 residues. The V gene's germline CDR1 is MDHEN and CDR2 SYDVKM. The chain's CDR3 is CASSLAGGSENTGELFF. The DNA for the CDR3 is TGTGCCAGCAGTTTAGCTGGTGGGAGTGAGAACACCGGGGAGCTGTTTTTT. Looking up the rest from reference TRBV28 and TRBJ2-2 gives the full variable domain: DVKVTQSSRYLVKRTGEKVFLECVQDMDHENMFWYRQDPGLGLRLIYFSYDVKMKEKGDIPEGYSVSREKKERFSLILESASTNQTSMYLCASSLAGGSENTGELFFGEGSRLTVL.

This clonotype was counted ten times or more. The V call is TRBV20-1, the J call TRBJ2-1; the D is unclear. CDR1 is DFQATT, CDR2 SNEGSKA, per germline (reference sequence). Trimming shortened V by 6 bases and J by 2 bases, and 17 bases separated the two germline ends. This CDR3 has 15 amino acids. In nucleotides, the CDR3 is TGCAGTGCCTTCACGGCCGTGGACCCCTACAATGAGCAGTTCTTC. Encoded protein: CSAFTAVDPYNEQFF.

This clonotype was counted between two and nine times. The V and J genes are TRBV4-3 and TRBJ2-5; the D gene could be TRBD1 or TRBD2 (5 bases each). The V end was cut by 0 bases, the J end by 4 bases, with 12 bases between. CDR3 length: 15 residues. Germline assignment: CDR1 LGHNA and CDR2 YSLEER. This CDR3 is CASSQDTGPRETQYF. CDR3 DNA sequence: TGCGCCAGCAGCCAAGATACGGGGCCCCGAGAGACCCAGTACTTC.

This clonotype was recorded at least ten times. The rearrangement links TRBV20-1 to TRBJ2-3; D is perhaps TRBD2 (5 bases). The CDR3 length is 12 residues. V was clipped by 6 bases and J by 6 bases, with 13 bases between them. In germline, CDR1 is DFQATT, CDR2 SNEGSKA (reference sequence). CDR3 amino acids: CSARNPGDTQYF. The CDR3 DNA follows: TGCAGTGCGCGAAATCCGGGGGATACGCAGTATTTT.

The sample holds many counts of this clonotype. CDR3 bases: TGTGCCAGCAGTTTGCGGGGGATCGGCTACAATGAGCAGTTCTTC. Protein product: CASSLRGIGYNEQFF. The chain uses TRBV12-3 or TRBV12-4 and TRBJ2-1; 7 bases map to TRBD2. The CDR3 consists of 15 residues. V gave up 3 bases and J gave up 3 bases; unmatched junction bases: 5.

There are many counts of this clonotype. CDR3: CASRVLQGEQYF. The CDR3 bases are TGTGCCAGCAGGGTCTTACAGGGAGAGCAGTACTTC. The chain has TRBV12-3 or TRBV12-4 and TRBJ2-7, with D maybe TRBD1 (6 bases). The ends were cut back, 6 bases at V and 7 bases at J, with 13 bases in the middle. The CDR3 is 12 residues long.

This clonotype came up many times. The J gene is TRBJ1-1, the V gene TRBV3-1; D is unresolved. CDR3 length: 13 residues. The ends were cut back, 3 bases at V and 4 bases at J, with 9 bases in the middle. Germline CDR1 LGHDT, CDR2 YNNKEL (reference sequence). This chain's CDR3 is CASSQAGGTEAFF. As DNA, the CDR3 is TGTGCCAGCAGCCAGGCGGGTGGCACTGAAGCTTTCTTT.

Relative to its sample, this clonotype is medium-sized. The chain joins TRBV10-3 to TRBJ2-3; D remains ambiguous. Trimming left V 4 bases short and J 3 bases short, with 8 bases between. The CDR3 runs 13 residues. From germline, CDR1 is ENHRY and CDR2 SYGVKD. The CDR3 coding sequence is TGTGCCATCAGTGCCCCTAGAACAGATACGCAGTATTTT. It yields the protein CAISAPRTDTQYF.

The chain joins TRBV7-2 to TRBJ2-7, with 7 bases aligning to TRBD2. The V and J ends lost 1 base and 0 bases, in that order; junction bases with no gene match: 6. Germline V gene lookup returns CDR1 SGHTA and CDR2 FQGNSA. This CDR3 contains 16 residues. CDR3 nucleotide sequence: TGTGCCAGCAGCTTAGTGGGGGGGACGGACTCCTACGAGCAGTACTTC. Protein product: CASSLVGGTDSYEQYF.

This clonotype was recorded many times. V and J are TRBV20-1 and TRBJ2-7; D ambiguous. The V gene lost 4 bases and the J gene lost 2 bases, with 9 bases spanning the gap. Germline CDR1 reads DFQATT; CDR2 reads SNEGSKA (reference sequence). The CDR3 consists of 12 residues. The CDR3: CSAIGSAYEQYF. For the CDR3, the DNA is TGCAGTGCTATTGGTTCCGCCTACGAGCAGTACTTC.

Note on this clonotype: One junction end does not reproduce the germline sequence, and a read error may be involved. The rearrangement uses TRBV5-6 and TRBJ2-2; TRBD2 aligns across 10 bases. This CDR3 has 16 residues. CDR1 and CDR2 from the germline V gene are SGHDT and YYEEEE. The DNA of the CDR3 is TGTGCCAGCAGCTTGGGGCTAGCGGGAGCCACCGGGAAGCTGTTTTTT. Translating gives CASSLGLAGATGKLFF.

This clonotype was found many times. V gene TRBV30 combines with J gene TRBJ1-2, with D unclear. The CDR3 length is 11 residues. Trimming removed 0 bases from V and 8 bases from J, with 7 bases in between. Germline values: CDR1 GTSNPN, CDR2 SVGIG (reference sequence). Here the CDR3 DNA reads TGTGCCTGGAGTGTACTGGGCGGCTACACCTTC. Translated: CAWSVLGGYTF.

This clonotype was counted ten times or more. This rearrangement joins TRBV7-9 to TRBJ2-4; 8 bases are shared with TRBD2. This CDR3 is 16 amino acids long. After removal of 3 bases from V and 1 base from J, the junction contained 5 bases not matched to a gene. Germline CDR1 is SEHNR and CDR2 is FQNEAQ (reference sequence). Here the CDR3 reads CASSLVSGTAKNIQYF. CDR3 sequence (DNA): TGTGCCAGCAGCTTGGTTAGCGGGACTGCCAAAAACATTCAGTACTTC.

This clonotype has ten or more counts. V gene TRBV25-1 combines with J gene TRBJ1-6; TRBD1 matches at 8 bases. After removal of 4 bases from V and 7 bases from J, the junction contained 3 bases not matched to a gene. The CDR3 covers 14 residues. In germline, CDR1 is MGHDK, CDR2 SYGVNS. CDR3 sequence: CASSAGTGNSPLHF. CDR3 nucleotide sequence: TGTGCCAGCAGTGCAGGGACAGGCAATTCACCCCTCCACTTT. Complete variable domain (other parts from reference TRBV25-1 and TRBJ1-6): EADIYQTPRYLVIGTGKKITLECSQTMGHDKMYWYQQDPGMELHLIHYSYGVNSTEKGDLSSESTVSRIRTEHFPLTLESARPSHTSQYLCASSAGTGNSPLHFGNGTRLTVT.

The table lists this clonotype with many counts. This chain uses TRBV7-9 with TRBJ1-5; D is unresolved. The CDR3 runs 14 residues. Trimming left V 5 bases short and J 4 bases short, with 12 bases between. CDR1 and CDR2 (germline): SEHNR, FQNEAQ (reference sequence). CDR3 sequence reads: CASSAFQVNQPQHF. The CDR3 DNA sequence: TGTGCCAGCAGCGCGTTCCAGGTTAATCAGCCCCAGCATTTT.

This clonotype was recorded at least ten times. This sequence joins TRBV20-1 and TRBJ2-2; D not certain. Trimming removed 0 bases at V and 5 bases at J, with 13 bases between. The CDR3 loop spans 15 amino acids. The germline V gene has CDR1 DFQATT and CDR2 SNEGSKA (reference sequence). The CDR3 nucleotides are TGCAGTGCTAGAGATACGATGAGGAGAACCGGGGAGCTGTTTTTT. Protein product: CSARDTMRRTGELFF.

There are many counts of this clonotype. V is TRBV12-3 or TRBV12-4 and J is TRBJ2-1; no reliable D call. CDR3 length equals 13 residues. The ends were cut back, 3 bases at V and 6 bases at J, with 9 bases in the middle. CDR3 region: CASSFVGGNEQFF. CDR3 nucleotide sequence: TGTGCCAGCAGTTTCGTGGGTGGCAATGAGCAGTTCTTC.

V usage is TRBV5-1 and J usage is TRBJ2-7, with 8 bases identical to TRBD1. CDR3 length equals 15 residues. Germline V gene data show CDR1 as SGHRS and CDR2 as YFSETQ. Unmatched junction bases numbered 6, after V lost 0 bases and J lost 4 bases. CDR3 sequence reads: CASSLERQGFYEQYF. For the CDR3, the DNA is TGCGCCAGCAGCTTGGAGAGACAGGGGTTTTACGAGCAGTACTTC. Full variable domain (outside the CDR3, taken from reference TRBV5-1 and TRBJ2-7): KAGVTQTPRYLIKTRGQQVTLSCSPISGHRSVSWYQQTPGQGLQFLFEYFSETQRNKGNFPGRFSGRQFSNSRSEMNVSTLELGDSALYLCASSLERQGFYEQYFGPGTRLTVT.

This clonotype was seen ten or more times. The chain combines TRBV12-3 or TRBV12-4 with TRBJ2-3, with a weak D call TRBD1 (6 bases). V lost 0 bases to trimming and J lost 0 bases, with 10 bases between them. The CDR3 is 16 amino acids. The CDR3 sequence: CASSLAGTLSTDTQYF. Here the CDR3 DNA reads TGTGCCAGCAGTTTAGCCGGGACACTTAGCACAGATACGCAGTATTTT.

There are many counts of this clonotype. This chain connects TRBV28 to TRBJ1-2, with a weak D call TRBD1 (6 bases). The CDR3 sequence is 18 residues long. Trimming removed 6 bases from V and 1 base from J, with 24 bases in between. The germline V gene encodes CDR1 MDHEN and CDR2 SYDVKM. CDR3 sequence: CASSSPSQGMGGNYGYTF. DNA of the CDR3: TGTGCCAGCAGCTCCCCCTCGCAGGGGATGGGCGGTAACTATGGCTACACCTTC.

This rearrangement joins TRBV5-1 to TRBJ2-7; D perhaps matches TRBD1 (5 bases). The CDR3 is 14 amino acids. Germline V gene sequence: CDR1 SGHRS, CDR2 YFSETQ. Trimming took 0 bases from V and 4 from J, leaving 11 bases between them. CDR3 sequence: CASSLGAGYYEQYF. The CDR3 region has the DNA TGCGCCAGCAGCTTGGGGGCAGGGTATTACGAGCAGTACTTC.

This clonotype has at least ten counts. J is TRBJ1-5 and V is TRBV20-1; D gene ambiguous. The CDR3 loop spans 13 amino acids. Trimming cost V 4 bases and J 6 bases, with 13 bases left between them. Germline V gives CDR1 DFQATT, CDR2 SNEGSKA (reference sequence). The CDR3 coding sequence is TGCAGTGCTATCACGGGGTATCTTCAGCCCCAGCATTTT. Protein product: CSAITGYLQPQHF.

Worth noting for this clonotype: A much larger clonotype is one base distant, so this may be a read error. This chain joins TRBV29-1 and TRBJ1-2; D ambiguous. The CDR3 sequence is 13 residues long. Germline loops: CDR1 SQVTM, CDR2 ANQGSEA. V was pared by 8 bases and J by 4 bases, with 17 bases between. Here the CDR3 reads CSIVFRGGYGYTF. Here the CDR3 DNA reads TGCAGCATTGTTTTTCGGGGAGGCTATGGCTACACCTTC.

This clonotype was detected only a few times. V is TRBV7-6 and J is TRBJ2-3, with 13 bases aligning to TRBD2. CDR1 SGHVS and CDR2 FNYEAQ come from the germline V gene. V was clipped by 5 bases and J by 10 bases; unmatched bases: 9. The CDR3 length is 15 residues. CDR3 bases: TGTGCCAGCAGCGTAGGACTAGCGGGAGAGGGAGCGCAGTATTTT. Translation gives CASSVGLAGEGAQYF.

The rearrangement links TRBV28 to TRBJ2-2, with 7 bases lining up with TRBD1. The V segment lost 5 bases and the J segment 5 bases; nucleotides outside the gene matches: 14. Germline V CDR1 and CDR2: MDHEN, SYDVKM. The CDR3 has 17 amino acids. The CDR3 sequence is CASSPNRLGGWTGELFF. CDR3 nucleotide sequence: TGTGCCAGCAGTCCTAATAGGCTAGGGGGCTGGACCGGGGAGCTGTTTTTT.